Reported below is one T cell receptor (beta chain). This clone was seen only once. The specificity of this receptor is unknown. The input lacks base qualities; no much larger clone sits a single base away. This sample stems from a study of blood T cell repertoires in COVID-19 (dated by TCRdb to about 2020). About the full investigation: Samples covering the acute and convalescent phases of COVID-19 were provided by collaborators in the United States, Italy and Spain. The dataset comprised deeply sampled blood TCRbeta repertoires from subjects exposed to, actively infected with, or recovered from COVID-19. The samples were drawn from two sources: the first 160 participants of the ongoing ImmuneRACE study, and 1,254 subjects contributed by 6 global collaborators. Sample metadata almost always included a de-identified subject ID, COVID-19 status, age in years and sex. The prospective study material was composed of cDNA or gDNA derived from T cells, B-cell-depleted T cells, or PBMCs. The repertoires were released in a freely available public database intended as a resource for research on the immune response to SARS-CoV-2. Where available, HLA class I and class II types were obtained from metadata supplied by the sample provider rather than from assay-based typing.

TCRbeta CDR3 regions were amplified from genomic DNA using the immunoSEQ Assay, a bias-controlled multiplex PCR. As for how the authors treated the data: The number of nucleated cells in each sample was estimated from the amplification of reference gene primers within the assay. To quantify the absolute abundance of each unique TCRbeta CDR3 rearrangement, sequence reads were collapsed and filtered. For each sample, productive Simpson clonality was calculated as the square root of Simpson's diversity index over productive rearrangements. Here the immuneACCESS table is served through TCRdb, limited to in-frame sequences with V and J called. Missing clones are a known gap in these copies; in checked studies unresolved V genes cover under half, and the rest lacks a known reason. V and J calls plus clone size are reproduced from that table; the DNA served to infer D and trimming. The sample table records 100,000 to 150,000 clones; more than 70% of these occur just once. The ten biggest clones cover over 1.5% of the sample.

Each collaborating institution followed its own protocols to collect whole blood in K2EDTA tubes. Collaborator samples were shipped for TCRbeta analysis as frozen whole blood, isolated PBMCs, or DNA extracted from either sample type. There are 13 amino acids in the CDR3, from cysteine to phenylalanine inclusive. Solely the CDR3 DNA is kept, with 39 bases framed from the first base. At the junction V is shortened by 10 bases and J by 5 bases; bases outside the gene matches: 5. For CDR1 and CDR2, the germline V gene lists ENHRY and SYGVKD. Broader findings and caveats from the paper: The amount of clinical and demographic metadata varied by source and participant and was provided uncurated.

Specimen: peripheral blood. The receptor was isolated from a human donor in a cohort sampled during active COVID-19. Rearrangement joined TRBV10-3 to TRBJ1-5, with 10 bases aligning to TRBD1. The CDR3 protein sequence reads: CATGTGVDQPQHF. Here is the DNA: TGTGCCACCGGGACAGGGGTGGATCAGCCCCAGCATTTT.